The 11 T cell receptor beta chains below were found in one sample sequenced in a study of blood T cell repertoires in COVID-19. The table came from immunoSEQ multiplex PCR; TCRdb's copy has only in-frame clones and leaves some out. Here the sample spans roughly 340,000 clones, around 87% being singletons. The specimen sequenced was peripheral blood. The receptors stem from a woman in her fifties or sixties with COVID-19, enrolled during active disease.

The chain recombines TRBV19 with TRBJ1-2; 10 bases are a match to TRBD1. This CDR3 contains 18 residues. The junction had 12 bases not matched to a gene; V was cut back by 5 bases and J by 0 bases. Germline V CDR1 and CDR2: LNHDA, SQIVND (reference sequence). In DNA, the CDR3 is TGTGCCAGTAGTGCCGACCCGGGGACAGGGGTATCTAACTATGGCTACACCTTC. Translated, it gives CASSADPGTGVSNYGYTF.

V and J are TRBV18 and TRBJ2-5; D may be TRBD2 (6 bases). Germline-derived CDR1 and CDR2 are KGHSH and LQKENI. This CDR3 contains 16 residues. Between the trimmed V and J ends, which lost 5 bases and 5 bases, there was a span of 21 bases. CDR3: CASSYREPRSWETQYF. Here the CDR3 DNA reads TGTGCCAGCTCATACCGGGAGCCTCGATCCTGGGAGACCCAGTACTTC.

The V gene is TRBV4-1, the J gene TRBJ2-7; 10 bases match TRBD2. CDR1 is MGHRA and CDR2 is YSYEKL in the germline V gene. Germline trimming cut 1 base from V and 3 bases from J; bases unmatched to any gene: 21. The CDR3 loop spans 21 amino acids. CDR3 in DNA: TGCGCCAGCAGCCAAGTAGAATATACGGGACTAGCGCGGACGGGCCTCTACGAGCAGTACTTC. Amino acids: CASSQVEYTGLARTGLYEQYF.

V gene TRBV3-1 (or the pseudogene TRBV3-2) combines with J gene TRBJ2-3, with 9 bases aligning to TRBD2. The CDR3 runs 16 residues. Looked up from germline, CDR1 is LGHDT and CDR2 is YNNKEL (reference sequence). V dropped 0 bases and J dropped 2; count of bases not matched to a gene: 3. The CDR3 protein is CASSQEGGRATDTQYF. The CDR3 DNA is TGTGCCAGCAGCCAAGAAGGCGGGAGGGCCACAGATACGCAGTATTTT.

The chain joins TRBV7-9 to TRBJ2-2; D might be TRBD2 (5 bases). Trimming cost V 1 base and J 7 bases, with 10 bases left between them. The CDR3 is made up of 14 amino acids. Germline CDR1 and CDR2: SEHNR and FQNEAQ (reference sequence). In DNA, the CDR3 is TGTGCCAGCAGCTTAGGGGGAGTGGTCGGGGAGCTGTTTTTT. It encodes CASSLGGVVGELFF.

The chain is built from TRBV2 and TRBJ1-6, with 9 bases that match TRBD1. This CDR3 is 16 amino acids long. V lost 4 bases, J lost 7 bases, and 8 bases stayed unmatched. CDR1 is SNHLY and CDR2 is FYNNEI in the germline V gene. The CDR3 sequence: CASSGPGTGLNSPLHF. The CDR3 nucleotides are TGTGCCAGCAGTGGGCCAGGGACAGGGCTAAATTCACCCCTCCACTTT. Full variable domain (rest looked up from reference TRBV2 and TRBJ1-6): EPEVTQTPSHQVTQMGQEVILRCVPISNHLYFYWYRQILGQKVEFLVSFYNNEISEKSEIFDDQFSVERPDGSNFTLKIRSTKLEDSAMYFCASSGPGTGLNSPLHFGNGTRLTVT.

The chain is built from TRBV18 and TRBJ2-7; possible D gene TRBD1, 6 bases. CDR1 is KGHSH and CDR2 is LQKENI in the germline V gene. The CDR3 covers 15 residues. The germline V and J ends were trimmed by 5 bases and 0 bases, with 14 bases remaining between them. The CDR3 DNA sequence: TGTGCCAGCTCATCCTATACAGGGAGCTCCTACGAGCAGTACTTC. This translates into CASSSYTGSSYEQYF.

This clone was recorded only once. V usage is TRBV24-1 and J usage is TRBJ1-4, with TRBD1 matching 9 bases. V was clipped by 4 bases and J by 8 bases; unmatched bases: 13. CDR3 length equals 17 residues. CDR1 and CDR2 from the germline V gene are KGHDR and SFDVKD. CDR3 nucleotide sequence: TGTGCCACCAGTGAATCCGGGACAGGGTTCGTTAGGGAAAAACTGTTTTTT. This translates into CATSESGTGFVREKLFF.

This clone was seen a single time. V and J are TRBV5-1 and TRBJ2-7; TRBD2 aligns across 10 bases. This CDR3 has 16 residues. Germline CDR1 SGHRS, CDR2 YFSETQ. V was clipped by 0 bases and J by 3 bases; unmatched bases: 6. The CDR3 is CASSLASSGRGYEQYF. The CDR3 nucleotides are TGCGCCAGCAGCTTGGCGTCTAGCGGGAGAGGCTACGAGCAGTACTTC.

The chain has TRBV10-3 and TRBJ1-4; TRBD1 agrees at 12 bases. CDR1 ENHRY and CDR2 SYGVKD come from the germline V gene. The V segment lost 9 bases and the J segment 6 bases; nucleotides outside the gene matches: 8. This CDR3 is 15 amino acids long. CDR3 DNA sequence: TGTGCCATGATGGGACAGGGGGCATGGGATGAAAAACTGTTTTTT. It is translated as CAMMGQGAWDEKLFF.

The chain combines TRBV4-1 with TRBJ1-2; perhaps TRBD1 as D (5 bases). CDR3 length equals 15 residues. Looked up from germline, CDR1 is MGHRA and CDR2 is YSYEKL. V was shortened by 0 bases and J by 6 bases, with 14 bases between the two germline ends. The CDR3 nucleotides are TGCGCCAGCAGCCAAGATATCGCAGGGCTACATGGCTACACCTTC. Protein sequence: CASSQDIAGLHGYTF.